This paragraph covers one TCR beta chain sequence. The target antigen is unknown. The data belong to a study of T-cell reconstitution after alpha-beta-depleted transplantation in children. Study outcomes and limitations: Two months or so post-transplant, alpha-beta T cells reportedly derived from several hundred expanded graft clones. Diversity of TCRbeta at day 60 was high in some patients, arising from surviving recipient T cells and thymic progenitors. By one year post-transplant, T-cell counts and diversity largely arose from T cells that were newly produced.

The CDR3 consists of 17 residues. Trimming left V 0 bases short and J 2 bases short, with 17 bases between. Germline V gene sequence: CDR1 MNHEY, CDR2 SVGAGI. A library of TCRbeta sequences, prepared with unique molecular identifiers, was generated. TCRdb reprocessed the PCR reads with MiXCR, giving one entry per CDR3 protein. The data contain about 78,000 distinct CDR3 sequences, roughly 14% of them singletons. This clonotype was obtained from a male patient between 2 and 10 years old who had a stem cell transplant for acute lymphoblastic leukemia, so the T cells may come from the graft donor. This material consisted of PBMCs, mostly from graft donor cells, taken 180 days after TCRalphabeta/CD19-depleted stem cell transplant. The V gene is TRBV6-5, the J gene TRBJ2-7; D is uncertain. CDR3 nucleotide sequence: TGTGCCAGCAGTTACTCGAAGGTTCCAGGATACCCCTACGAGCAGTACTTC. It encodes CASSYSKVPGYPYEQYF.